Each of the 18 T cell receptor beta chains below was sequenced from the same sample in a study of identical twins. TCRdb itself ran the 5' RACE reads through MiXCR, one entry per CDR3 protein. The data contain 500,000 to 550,000 distinct CDR3 sequences, around 22% of them singletons. A further study also used this sample, focusing on yellow fever vaccine responses in identical twins.

Input material: CD4+ T cells sorted from blood. These receptors came from a woman in her late teens or twenties in good health.

The J gene is TRBJ2-7, the V gene TRBV12-5; D remains ambiguous. The germline gives CDR1 LGHNT, CDR2 FRNRAP. The ends were cut back, 3 bases at V and 2 bases at J, with 17 bases in the middle. This CDR3 spans 16 amino acids. The CDR3 DNA reads TGTGCTAGTGGTTTTGAATCTTGGTGGCAACCCTACGAGCAGTACTTC. Translated: CASGFESWWQPYEQYF. Supplemented by reference TRBV12-5 and TRBJ2-7, the full variable domain reads DARVTQTPRHKVTEMGQEVTMRCQPILGHNTVFWYRQTMMQGLELLAYFRNRAPLDDSGMPKDRFSAEMPDATLATLKIQPSEPRDSAVYFCASGFESWWQPYEQYFGPGTRLTVT.

In this sample, this clonotype turned up a few times. The V call is TRBV6-1, the J call TRBJ2-7; 12 nucleotides agree with TRBD1. After removal of 5 bases from V and 4 bases from J, the junction contained 9 bases not matched to a gene. CDR3 length: 16 amino acids. Germline V gives CDR1 MNHNS, CDR2 SASEGT. In nucleotides, the CDR3 is TGTGCCAGCAGTCGCGCCGGGACAGGGGGCGGGTACGAGCAGTACTTC. This encodes CASSRAGTGGGYEQYF.

The rearrangement uses TRBV7-2 and TRBJ2-4; maybe TRBD1 (6 bases). Germline V CDR1 and CDR2: SGHTA, FQGNSA. The CDR3 loop spans 14 amino acids. V dropped 4 bases and J dropped 8 bases, with 15 bases sitting between them. CDR3 region: CASSSYRAGDIQYF. The DNA for the CDR3 is TGTGCCAGCAGCTCTTACAGGGCTGGCGACATTCAGTACTTC.

V is TRBV5-6 and J is TRBJ2-1; 8 bases map to TRBD1. The CDR3 runs 14 residues. V trimming: 5 bases; J trimming: 7 bases; junction bases outside the gene matches: 8. Germline CDR1 reads SGHDT; CDR2 reads YYEEEE. The CDR3 nucleotides are TGTGCCAGCAGAGGACAGGGAAGTAGAAATGAGCAGTTCTTC. This gives the protein CASRGQGSRNEQFF.

This clonotype was counted only a few times. The V gene is TRBV6-1, the J gene TRBJ1-2; 9 bases are a match to TRBD1. The CDR3 sequence is 15 residues long. The V segment lost 5 bases and the J segment 6 bases; nucleotides outside the gene matches: 10. Germline V gives CDR1 MNHNS, CDR2 SASEGT. CDR3 amino acids: CASSIKTGGQHGYTF. CDR3 DNA sequence: TGTGCCAGCAGTATCAAAACAGGGGGCCAGCATGGCTACACCTTC.

The chain recombines TRBV12-3 or TRBV12-4 with TRBJ2-2; D perhaps matches TRBD1 (5 bases). This CDR3 region has 15 residues. The germline V and J ends were trimmed by 6 bases and 1 base, with 12 bases remaining between them. The CDR3 DNA sequence: TGTGCCAGCAGACGGTGGGGCGGGAACACCGGGGAGCTGTTTTTT. Amino acid sequence: CASRRWGGNTGELFF.

The chain recombines TRBV4-1 with TRBJ1-6; D is possibly TRBD1 (6 bases). Germline V gene data show CDR1 as MGHRA and CDR2 as YSYEKL. The CDR3 is made up of 15 amino acids. V was trimmed by 1 base and J by 5 bases, leaving 9 bases between them. The chain's CDR3 is CASSQVRTDNSPLHF. CDR3 bases: TGCGCCAGCAGCCAAGTTCGGACAGATAATTCACCCCTCCACTTT.

This clonotype appeared a few times. The chain employs TRBV27 and TRBJ1-1, with D uncertain. Germline CDR1 and CDR2: MNHEY and SMNVEV (reference sequence). The germline V and J ends were trimmed by 2 bases and 0 bases, with 10 bases remaining between them. CDR3 size: 15 residues. In nucleotides, the CDR3 is TGTGCCAGCAGTTTAGGACGGCCCATGAACACTGAAGCTTTCTTT. Translating it yields CASSLGRPMNTEAFF.

This clonotype was found a few times. V usage is TRBV6-1 and J usage is TRBJ1-2, with D hard to call. V was pared by 2 bases and J by 4 bases, with 17 bases between. CDR3 length equals 16 residues. Germline V gene data show CDR1 as MNHNS and CDR2 as SASEGT. The CDR3, as DNA: TGTGCCAGCAGTGAATTCGCCGCCCTAGGTGCCTATGGCTACACCTTC. Its translation: CASSEFAALGAYGYTF.

The chain links TRBV6-5 to TRBJ1-1; D is possibly TRBD1 (5 bases). V lost 0 bases to trimming and J lost 2 bases, with 10 bases between them. The germline V gene has CDR1 MNHEY and CDR2 SVGAGI. CDR3 length: 15 residues. The CDR3 is CASSYSDTPNTEAFF. CDR3 DNA sequence: TGTGCCAGCAGTTACTCGGACACACCAAACACTGAAGCTTTCTTT.

This clonotype was seen repeatedly, ten times or more. V usage is TRBV12-3 or TRBV12-4 and J usage is TRBJ2-3, with D possibly matching TRBD2 (5 bases). V lost 11 bases, J lost 1 base, and 16 bases lay in between. The CDR3 is 14 residues long. This CDR3 is CAVKGVWGTDTQYF. Here the CDR3 DNA reads TGTGCCGTTAAGGGAGTTTGGGGCACAGATACGCAGTATTTT.

This clonotype has just a few counts. V is TRBV10-3 and J is TRBJ2-7, with 7 bases lining up with TRBD2. The CDR3 contains 14 residues. Germline V gene lookup returns CDR1 ENHRY and CDR2 SYGVKD. V shed 6 bases, J shed 7 bases, and the junction held 12 bases outside the gene matches. Written as DNA, the CDR3 is TGTGCCATCAGCCCTGGGGTGGTCGGGGGGGAGCAGTACTTC. Encoded protein: CAISPGVVGGEQYF.

V is TRBV11-2 and J is TRBJ2-2; possibly TRBD2 for D (5 bases). The germline V gene has CDR1 SGHAT and CDR2 FQNNGV. The ends were cut back, 7 bases at V and 0 bases at J, with 9 bases in the middle. This CDR3 has 14 amino acids. The CDR3 DNA sequence: TGTGCCAGCACCTGGACTGCGAACACCGGGGAGCTGTTTTTT. Amino acid sequence: CASTWTANTGELFF.

This chain connects TRBV18 to TRBJ1-1; D is uncertain. The V end lost 3 bases, the J end lost 4 bases, and 15 bases lay between the germline ends. Germline CDR1 and CDR2: KGHSH and LQKENI. The CDR3 covers 15 residues. The CDR3 nucleotides are TGTGCCAGCTCACCTGGAGGACCTAGGACCACTGAAGCTTTCTTT. Its protein is CASSPGGPRTTEAFF.

The sample holds a few counts of this clonotype. The chain combines TRBV12-3 or TRBV12-4 with TRBJ2-3; the match to TRBD1 covers 9 bases. The CDR3 runs to 17 residues. After removal of 6 bases from V and 4 bases from J, the junction contained 14 bases not matched to a gene. The CDR3 DNA sequence: TGTGCCAGCAGGCGGACAGGGGTATCTGCGACGGCAGATACGCAGTATTTT. This codes for CASRRTGVSATADTQYF.

This clonotype turned up a few times. The chain recombines TRBV5-1 with TRBJ2-7; D not resolved. V lost 4 bases and J lost 1, with 12 bases in between. CDR1 and CDR2 (germline): SGHRS, YFSETQ. The length of the CDR3 is 14 residues. CDR3 region: CASSQDGASYEQYF. The CDR3 bases are TGCGCCAGCAGCCAGGACGGAGCTTCCTACGAGCAGTACTTC. The variable domain in full, completed from reference TRBV5-1 and TRBJ2-7, reads KAGVTQTPRYLIKTRGQQVTLSCSPISGHRSVSWYQQTPGQGLQFLFEYFSETQRNKGNFPGRFSGRQFSNSRSEMNVSTLELGDSALYLCASSQDGASYEQYFGPGTRLTVT.

This chain links TRBV6-1 with TRBJ1-4, with 7 bases matching TRBD1. The CDR3 runs 14 residues. CDR1 is MNHNS and CDR2 is SASEGT in the germline V gene. The ends lost 4 bases at V and 7 bases at J; junction bases unmatched: 6. The CDR3 DNA sequence: TGTGCCAGCAGTGGACAGGGCACTGGTGAAAAACTGTTTTTT. This translates into CASSGQGTGEKLFF.

The CDR3 region has the DNA TGTGCCAGCAGCTTATCCCAGACAGGGGGCGAGCAGTACGTC. This sequence encodes CASSLSQTGGEQYV. V and J are TRBV7-9 and TRBJ2-7; 9 nucleotides agree with TRBD1. The CDR3 is 14 residues long. With 2 bases clipped from V and 6 bases from J, the junction kept 5 bases outside the gene matches. Germline V gene data show CDR1 as SEHNR and CDR2 as FQNEAQ (reference sequence).